The next 2 T cell receptor beta chains were all read from a single sample in a study of blood T cell repertoires in COVID-19. TCRdb keeps only in-frame clones here, not all; method: immunoSEQ multiplex PCR. This repertoire shows 250,000 or so clones, 85% to 90% found once; its top ten account for about 4%. The sequenced sample was PBMCs or T cells enriched from blood (not recorded which). Receptors originate from a woman aged 30 to 39 with acute COVID-19.

The J gene is TRBJ1-3, the V gene TRBV29-1, with D unclear. Germline V lookup: CDR1 SQVTM, CDR2 ANQGSEA. Trimming took off 3 bases at V and 0 bases at J, with 12 bases between the two ends. The CDR3 covers 15 residues. Written as DNA, the CDR3 is TGCAGCGTTGACACTAGAGCCGACTCTGGAAACACCATATATTTT. Translated, it gives CSVDTRADSGNTIYF.

The V and J genes are TRBV19 and TRBJ2-1; 10 nucleotides agree with TRBD1. Looked up from germline, CDR1 is LNHDA and CDR2 is SQIVND (reference sequence). The CDR3 runs 15 residues. The junction had 8 bases not matched to a gene; V was cut back by 6 bases and J by 6 bases. Written as DNA, the CDR3 is TGTGCCAGTAGGCCCGGGACAGGGGTTTTCAATGAGCAGTTCTTC. It codes for CASRPGTGVFNEQFF.